This TCR beta chain is drawn from a study of blood T cell repertoires in COVID-19. Study summary: Material from acute and convalescent COVID-19 was sourced from the United States, Italy and Spain. PBMCs, B-cell-depleted T cells, or T cells provided the cDNA or gDNA that made up the material.

Authors' processing steps: It was from reference gene primer amplification that nucleated cell counts were estimated. Method: immunoSEQ multiplex PCR; TCRdb's copy keeps in-frame clones and lacks some. V and J calls and clone size are given by that table; D and trimming were obtained from the DNA. The sample gives about 52,000 clones, roughly nine tenths of which show up once; around a sixth is in the top ten. The CDR3 runs to 15 residues. The V gene's germline CDR1 is MNHEY and CDR2 SVGEGT. V lost 4 bases, J lost 6 bases, and 8 bases stayed unmatched. The sequence derives from a human donor with active COVID-19. The donor label of this sample is uncertain. This chain uses TRBV6-2 or TRBV6-3 with TRBJ2-4; TRBD1 agrees at 8 bases. The specimen was peripheral blood. As DNA, the CDR3 is TGTGCCAGCAGTTTCACCTGGACAGGGTCAAACATTCAGTACTTC. Translated, it gives CASSFTWTGSNIQYF.